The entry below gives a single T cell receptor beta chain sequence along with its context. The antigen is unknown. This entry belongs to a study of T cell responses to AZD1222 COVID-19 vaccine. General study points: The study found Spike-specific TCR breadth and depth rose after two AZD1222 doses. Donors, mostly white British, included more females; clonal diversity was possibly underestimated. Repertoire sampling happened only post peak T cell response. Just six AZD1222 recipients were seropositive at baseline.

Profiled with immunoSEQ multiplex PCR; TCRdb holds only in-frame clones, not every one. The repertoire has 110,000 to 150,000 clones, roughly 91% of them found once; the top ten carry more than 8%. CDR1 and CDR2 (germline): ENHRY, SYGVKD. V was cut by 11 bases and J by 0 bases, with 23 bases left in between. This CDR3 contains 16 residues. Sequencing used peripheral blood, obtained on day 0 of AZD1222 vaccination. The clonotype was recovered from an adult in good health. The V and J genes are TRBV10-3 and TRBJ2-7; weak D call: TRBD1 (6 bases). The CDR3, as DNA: TGTGCCCCATGGTTTGGAAGACAGGCGTACTCCTACGAGCAGTACTTC. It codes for CAPWFGRQAYSYEQYF.